These 2 T cell receptor beta chains were all obtained from the same sample, sequenced in a study of OX40 agonist ivuxolimab in advanced cancers. This table comes from immunoSEQ multiplex PCR, and its TCRdb copy is limited to in-frame clones, with some not included. This table has more than 65,000 clones, around 91% appearing once. Sequences were derived from CD4+ or CD8+ T cells sorted from blood, sampled in a trial of the OX40 agonist ivuxolimab. The receptors shown here come from an adult with an advanced solid tumor such as melanoma, head and neck, liver or kidney cancer.

The J gene is TRBJ2-3, the V gene TRBV11-3; a possible D gene is TRBD1 (6 bases). V was pared by 1 base and J by 0 bases, with 11 bases between. CDR1 and CDR2 from the germline V gene are SGHNT and YENEEA. The length of the CDR3 is 16 residues. The CDR3 DNA follows: TGTGCCAGCAGCTTAGTGGCAGGGGCTAGCACAGATACGCAGTATTTT. Translating gives CASSLVAGASTDTQYF.

The gene calls are TRBV19 and TRBJ2-1; 11 bases are a match to TRBD2. Germline V gene lookup returns CDR1 LNHDA and CDR2 SQIVND (reference sequence). The CDR3 is 17 residues long. Germline trimming cut 4 bases from V and 3 bases from J; bases unmatched to any gene: 8. The CDR3 spells CASSTPSGRTDYNEQFF. CDR3 DNA sequence: TGTGCCAGTAGTACCCCTAGCGGGAGGACCGACTACAATGAGCAGTTCTTC.